Shown below are 6 T cell receptor beta chains from a single sample sequenced in a study of shared clonotypes between healthy human individuals. Some clones are missing from TCRdb's copy, which holds only in-frame ones; the method was immunoSEQ multiplex PCR. The sample holds roughly 700,000 clones, around two thirds seen once. The sample consisted of memory CD4+ T cells sorted from blood. Subset indicated: CD45RA-negative fraction. All receptors derive from a woman in her 30s in good health.

V gene TRBV9 combines with J gene TRBJ2-3; unclear D gene. Trimming left V 0 bases short and J 5 bases short, with 4 bases between. Germline values: CDR1 SGDLS, CDR2 YYNGEE. The CDR3 extends over 12 amino acids. The CDR3 DNA reads TGTGCCAGCAGCGTAGCACTAGATACGCAGTATTTT. It specifies CASSVALDTQYF.

This sequence joins TRBV6-1 and TRBJ2-7; D is unclear. Germline V gives CDR1 MNHNS, CDR2 SASEGT. Trimming removed 3 bases at V and 2 bases at J, with 5 bases between. The CDR3 is 12 residues long. CDR3 DNA: TGTGCCAGCAGTGATTGGGCCTACGAGCAGTACTTC. Translated, it gives CASSDWAYEQYF.

The chain couples TRBV11-2 to TRBJ2-7; 11 bases are a match to TRBD1. CDR1 and CDR2 from the germline V gene are SGHAT and FQNNGV. This CDR3 comprises 17 residues. V was clipped by 2 bases and J by 5 bases; unmatched bases: 11. CDR3 sequence reads: CASSLSLRTGGYNEQYF. CDR3 bases: TGTGCCAGCAGCTTAAGTTTGCGGACAGGGGGCTACAACGAGCAGTACTTC.

The chain is built from TRBV28 and TRBJ2-7; D may be TRBD2 (6 bases). CDR3 size: 14 residues. Germline loops: CDR1 MDHEN, CDR2 SYDVKM. Trimming took off 6 bases at V and 6 bases at J, with 18 bases between the two ends. CDR3 region: CASRPQGLPREQYF. The CDR3 DNA reads TGTGCCAGCAGGCCCCAGGGACTCCCTCGCGAGCAGTACTTC.

The chain is built from TRBV9 and TRBJ2-3, with D uncertain. V was trimmed by 3 bases and J by 8 bases, leaving 13 bases between them. This CDR3 has 13 amino acids. Germline CDR1 reads SGDLS; CDR2 reads YYNGEE. This CDR3 reads CASSASRLGTQYF. CDR3 sequence (DNA): TGTGCCAGCAGCGCTTCGCGACTGGGTACGCAGTATTTT. The entire variable domain, with the rest obtained from reference TRBV9 and TRBJ2-3, is as follows: DSGVTQTPKHLITATGQRVTLRCSPRSGDLSVYWYQQSLDQGLQFLIQYYNGEERAKGNILERFSAQQFPDLHSELNLSSLELGDSALYFCASSASRLGTQYFGPGTRLTVL.

Here the CDR3 DNA reads TGTGCCAGCAGTTTAGATTTACAGGGGTCTGGCTACACCTTC. This encodes CASSLDLQGSGYTF. V and J are TRBV28 and TRBJ1-2; 7 positions match TRBD1. Looked up from germline, CDR1 is MDHEN and CDR2 is SYDVKM. The length of the CDR3 is 14 residues. V gave up 2 bases and J gave up 7 bases; unmatched junction bases: 7.